Listed below are T cell receptor beta chains from one sample, sequenced in a study of blood T cell repertoires in COVID-19. The repertoire was sequenced with immunoSEQ multiplex PCR; TCRdb's copy has only in-frame clones and lacks some. The sample includes hundreds of thousands of clones, about 88% of them seen just once. The sample was PBMCs or T cells enriched from blood (not recorded which). The receptors originated from a woman aged 40 to 50 who had recovered from COVID-19. Both conserved end residues are part of each CDR3. D genes are given only for firm matches. Size is omitted from some rows. Given values are once, few, many or a class for expanded clones.

TRBV5-1	TRBD2	.	TRBJ2-3	14	CASSSTSGSDTQYF	TGCGCCAGCAGCTCCACTAGCGGATCAGATACGCAGTATTTT
TRBV18	.	.	TRBJ2-2	17	CASSPPSGLSNTGELFF	TGTGCCAGCTCACCACCATCGGGACTTTCGAACACCGGGGAGCTGTTTTTT
TRBV18	.	.	TRBJ2-7	12	CASSPGPYEQYF	TGTGCCAGCTCACCAGGCCCATACGAGCAGTACTTC
TRBV11-3	TRBD2	.	TRBJ2-1	16	CASSLGPSGSYNEQFF	TGTGCCAGCAGCTTAGGGCCTAGCGGGTCTTACAATGAGCAGTTCTTC
TRBV11-3	.	.	TRBJ2-7	16	CASSPYEDYPSYEQYF	TGTGCCAGCAGCCCATATGAGGACTATCCCTCCTACGAGCAGTACTTC
TRBV6-6	TRBD1	.	TRBJ1-6	14	CASSHRDRDSPLHF	TGTGCCAGCAGTCACCGGGACAGGGATTCACCCCTCCACTTT
TRBV10-3	.	.	TRBJ2-7	12	CAISESAGWLNF	TGTGCCATCAGTGAGTCGGCAGGGTGGTTGAACTTC
TRBV9	.	.	TRBJ1-5	13	CASSGGPGQPQHF	TGTGCCAGCAGCGGAGGGCCGGGCCAGCCCCAGCATTTT
TRBV6-2/TRBV6-3	TRBD1	.	TRBJ2-3	17	CASSYFTGERWTDTQYF	TGTGCCAGCAGTTACTTTACAGGGGAGAGGTGGACAGATACGCAGTATTTT
TRBV3-1/TRBV3-2	.	.	TRBJ1-2	13	CASSQFQGHGYTF	TGTGCCAGCAGCCAATTCCAGGGCCATGGCTACACCTTC
TRBV9	TRBD2	.	TRBJ2-1	17	CASSQDGLAGFYNEQFF	TGTGCCAGCAGCCAAGACGGGCTAGCGGGTTTCTACAATGAGCAGTTCTTC
TRBV5-1	.	.	TRBJ1-6	16	CASSLEGNDADSPLHF	TGCGCCAGCAGCTTGGAAGGAAACGATGCGGATTCGCCCCTCCACTTT
TRBV4-3	.	.	TRBJ1-1	14	CASSFDRVNTEAFF	TGCGCCAGCAGCTTCGACAGAGTGAACACTGAAGCTTTCTTT
TRBV1	.	once	TRBJ1-2	16	CTSSQVSDSNHYGYTF	TGCACCAGCAGCCAAGTATCCGACAGCAACCACTATGGCTACACCTTC
TRBV11-2	TRBD1	.	TRBJ1-1	15	CASSPKLAGTGEAFF	TGTGCCAGCAGCCCTAAACTTGCCGGGACAGGTGAAGCTTTCTTT
TRBV15	.	.	TRBJ2-7	15	CATSREASALYEQYF	TGTGCCACCAGCAGAGAGGCTAGCGCCTTATACGAGCAGTACTTC
TRBV2	.	.	TRBJ1-2	13	CAREQRQPYGYTF	TGTGCCAGAGAACAGAGACAACCCTATGGCTACACCTTC
TRBV5-6	.	.	TRBJ2-1	11	CASSFGNEQFF	TGTGCCAGCAGCTTCGGTAATGAGCAGTTCTTC
TRBV27	TRBD2	.	TRBJ2-7	13	CASSPPGGYEQYF	TGTGCCAGCAGTCCCCCCGGGGGGTACGAGCAGTACTTC
TRBV19	.	.	TRBJ2-2	14	CASSTQAGAGELFF	TGTGCCAGTAGTACACAGGCAGGGGCCGGGGAGCTGTTTTTT
TRBV6-2/TRBV6-3	TRBD2	.	TRBJ2-1	14	CASSYVAGVLEQFF	TGTGCCAGCAGTTATGTTGCGGGGGTTCTTGAGCAGTTCTTC
TRBV28	TRBD1	many	TRBJ1-4	15	CASSPGGRGDEKLFF	TGTGCCAGCAGTCCCGGGGGCAGGGGGGATGAAAAACTGTTTTTT
TRBV20-1	.	.	TRBJ1-1	12	CSASVGNTEAFF	TGCAGTGCTAGTGTCGGGAACACTGAAGCTTTCTTT
TRBV12-5	TRBD1	.	TRBJ1-5	20	CASGWTTGQGAASGNQPQHF	TGTGCTAGTGGTTGGACTACGGGACAGGGGGCTGCTAGTGGCAATCAGCCCCAGCATTTT
TRBV9	TRBD2	.	TRBJ2-2	16	CASSAPSGLNTGELFF	TGTGCCAGCAGCGCACCTAGCGGGCTTAACACCGGGGAGCTGTTTTTT
TRBV2	TRBD2	few	TRBJ2-3	14	CASRWRGGTDTQYF	TGTGCCAGCAGGTGGCGGGGGGGCACAGATACGCAGTATTTT
TRBV7-9	.	.	TRBJ1-1	12	CASSFSQTRAFF	TGTGCCAGCAGCTTTTCTCAAACTAGAGCTTTCTTT
TRBV2	.	few	TRBJ1-4	16	CASRTLMTPHNEKLFF	TGTGCCAGCAGAACTTTAATGACACCTCATAATGAAAAACTGTTTTTT
TRBV10-3	TRBD1	.	TRBJ1-2	14	CAIRGGQGAFGYTF	TGTGCCATCAGGGGGGGACAGGGCGCCTTTGGCTACACCTTC
TRBV11-3	TRBD2	.	TRBJ2-1	18	CASSLLPPGLAGSNEQFF	TGTGCCAGCAGCCTACTACCCCCGGGACTAGCGGGGTCTAATGAGCAGTTCTTC
TRBV28	.	.	TRBJ1-1	14	CASSPLQVNTEAFF	TGTGCCAGCAGCCCTCTACAGGTGAACACTGAAGCTTTCTTT
TRBV27	.	.	TRBJ1-5	15	CASSSYLGGNQPQHF	TGTGCCAGCAGTTCCTACCTCGGGGGGAATCAGCCCCAGCATTTT
TRBV7-3	.	.	TRBJ1-6	15	CASSLRPPPNSPLHF	TGTGCCAGCAGCTTAAGGCCCCCGCCCAATTCACCCCTCCACTTT
TRBV11-3	TRBD2	.	TRBJ2-2	15	CATDGAGGETGELFF	TGTGCCACGGACGGGGCGGGAGGGGAGACCGGGGAGCTGTTTTTT
TRBV7-9	TRBD1	.	TRBJ1-3	13	CAPGDREGNTIYF	TGTGCCCCTGGAGACAGGGAAGGAAACACCATATATTTT
TRBV5-1	TRBD2	once	TRBJ2-3	17	CASSPPLAGGLPDTQYF	TGCGCCAGCAGCCCCCCCCTAGCGGGAGGCCTCCCAGATACGCAGTATTTT
TRBV7-2	TRBD1	.	TRBJ1-4	14	CASSFRTGGEKLFF	TGTGCCAGCAGCTTTCGGACAGGGGGTGAAAAACTGTTTTTT
TRBV19	TRBD1	once	TRBJ1-2	15	CASSILRDRDYGYTF	TGTGCCAGTAGTATCCTTAGGGACAGGGACTATGGCTACACCTTC
TRBV21-1	.	.	TRBJ2-7	9	CASPSEQYF	TGTGCCAGCCCCAGCGAGCAGTACTTC
TRBV10-2	.	.	TRBJ1-5	16	CASSDLEGMGNQPQHF	TGCGCCAGCAGTGACCTAGAAGGTATGGGCAATCAGCCCCAGCATTTT
TRBV19	TRBD1	.	TRBJ2-1	15	CASSLRDSANNEQFF	TGTGCCAGTAGTCTCCGGGACAGCGCCAACAATGAGCAGTTCTTC
TRBV5-1	TRBD2	.	TRBJ2-1	18	CASSPMPGLAGAYNEQFF	TGCGCCAGCAGCCCCATGCCGGGACTAGCGGGAGCTTACAATGAGCAGTTCTTC
TRBV19	TRBD1	.	TRBJ2-7	15	CASSLTRQGDVEQYF	TGTGCCAGTAGTCTGACTAGACAGGGGGACGTCGAGCAGTACTTC
TRBV30	.	.	TRBJ1-2	16	CAWSILQAQEDYGYTF	TGTGCCTGGAGTATCCTTCAGGCACAGGAAGACTATGGCTACACCTTC
TRBV3-1/TRBV3-2	.	few	TRBJ1-1	16	CASSTMGSGNLDEAFF	TGTGCCAGCAGCACAATGGGTTCAGGGAATCTTGATGAAGCTTTCTTT
TRBV13	TRBD2	.	TRBJ2-2	16	CASSLVGGYNTGELFF	TGTGCCAGCAGCTTAGTGGGGGGGTACAACACCGGGGAGCTGTTTTTT
TRBV28	TRBD2	.	TRBJ2-7	14	CASSRSAGEGEQYF	TGTGCCAGCAGTAGATCAGCGGGAGAGGGCGAGCAGTACTTC
TRBV11-2	TRBD2	.	TRBJ2-7	15	CASSFLAGGTYEQYF	TGTGCCAGCAGCTTTCTAGCGGGAGGGACCTACGAGCAGTACTTC
TRBV12-3/TRBV12-4	.	.	TRBJ2-2	11	CASSFIGELFF	TGTGCCAGCAGTTTCATCGGGGAGCTGTTTTTT
TRBV15	.	.	TRBJ2-2	16	CATSRDSAPVAGELFF	TGTGCCACCAGCAGAGATTCAGCGCCTGTTGCCGGGGAGCTGTTTTTT
TRBV7-2	.	.	TRBJ2-1	15	CASSLAPGSYNEQFF	TGTGCCAGCAGCTTAGCGCCGGGCTCCTACAATGAGCAGTTCTTC
TRBV11-2	TRBD1	.	TRBJ2-3	16	CASSLTGGGSTDTQYF	TGTGCCAGCAGCTTAACAGGGGGAGGAAGCACAGATACGCAGTATTTT
TRBV6-2/TRBV6-3	.	.	TRBJ2-7	14	CASSYSFGVNEQYF	TGTGCCAGCAGTTACTCTTTCGGGGTGAATGAGCAGTACTTC
TRBV11-3	.	.	TRBJ1-1	13	CASSFSGATEAFF	TGTGCCAGCAGCTTTTCAGGGGCCACTGAAGCTTTCTTT
TRBV29-1	TRBD1	.	TRBJ2-5	13	CSVGTGGLETQYF	TGCAGCGTCGGGACAGGGGGTTTGGAGACCCAGTACTTC